Listed below are T cell receptor beta chains from one sample, sequenced in a study of T cell repertoires in aging, cancer and after chemotherapy. TCRdb reprocessed the multiplex PCR reads with MiXCR, giving one entry per CDR3 protein. The sample consists of thousands of distinct CDR3 sequences, 20% to 30% of them appearing once. Source material: blood. All receptors come from a human donor in good health. CDR3s include the opening cysteine and the closing phenylalanine or tryptophan. The D gene is left open where the match is weak. A clone size is listed for some rows: how often the clone was seen (once, few, many), or a class if it is expanded.

TRBJ2-6 - TRBV7-2 few CASSAWSRAGANVLTF TGTGCCAGCAGCGCTTGGTCCAGGGCTGGGGCCAACGTCCTGACTTTC
TRBJ1-1 - TRBV30 few CAWIRPLEAFF TGTGCCTGGATCCGACCCCTTGAAGCTTTCTTT
TRBJ1-4 - TRBV6-5 medium-sized CASSYDSGPGKLFF TGTGCCAGCAGTTACGATTCGGGCCCGGGAAAACTGTTTTTT
TRBJ2-2 - TRBV27 - CASSLGGRGTGELFF TGTGCCAGCAGTTTAGGGGGCAGAGGTACCGGGGAGCTGTTTTTT
TRBJ2-6 TRBD1 TRBV4-3 - CASSQSYFPGQGSGANVLTF TGCGCCAGCAGCCAATCCTATTTTCCGGGACAGGGCTCTGGGGCCAACGTCCTGACTTTC
TRBJ2-1 TRBD2 TRBV7-9 few CASSATSGGQRNNEQFF TGTGCCAGCAGCGCGACTAGCGGGGGGCAGAGGAACAATGAGCAGTTCTTC
TRBJ2-7 - TRBV15 medium-sized CATSRERTHEQYF TGTGCCACCAGCAGAGAGAGGACCCACGAGCAGTACTTC
TRBJ1-2 - TRBV4-3 few CASSQSLRLDGANYGYTF TGCGCCAGCAGCCAATCCCTACGACTTGACGGAGCTAACTATGGCTACACCTTC
TRBJ2-2 - TRBV24-1 medium-sized CATSAWGLRELFF TGTGCCACCAGTGCGTGGGGCCTCCGGGAGCTGTTTTTT
TRBJ1-1 - TRBV7-9 - CASRVGGRDTEAFF TGTGCCAGCAGAGTGGGGGGGCGGGACACTGAAGCTTTCTTT
TRBJ1-2 - TRBV5-6 medium-sized CASSLNPSINYGYTF TGTGCCAGCAGCTTGAATCCTTCCATTAACTATGGCTACACCTTC
TRBJ1-2 - TRBV7-2 - CASSFRPLLGYTF TGTGCCAGCAGCTTCCGACCCCTCCTTGGCTACACCTTC
TRBJ2-1 TRBD2 TRBV24-1 - CATSRASGLHNEQFF TGTGCCACCAGTCGAGCTAGCGGGTTGCACAATGAGCAGTTCTTC
TRBJ1-5 TRBD1 TRBV10-3 - CAISEQGAQSDQPQHF TGTGCCATCAGTGAGCAGGGGGCGCAATCGGATCAGCCCCAGCATTTT
TRBJ2-7 - TRBV27 - CASSTGQRSYEQYF TGTGCCAGCAGTACCGGACAGAGATCCTACGAGCAGTACTTC
TRBJ2-1 - TRBV19 medium-sized CASSNYVQQFF TGTGCCAGTAGTAATTACGTCCAGCAGTTCTTC
TRBJ2-1 TRBD2 TRBV6-1 few CASSDGVAGTYNEQFF TGTGCCAGCAGTGACGGCGTAGCGGGAACCTACAATGAGCAGTTCTTC
TRBJ2-4 - TRBV30 medium-sized CAWAVSGAKNIQYF TGTGCCTGGGCCGTAAGTGGCGCCAAAAACATTCAGTACTTC